The T cell receptor beta chain under discussion was sequenced for a study of cytomegalovirus exposure and HLA in healthy donors. Germline loops: CDR1 SGHDT, CDR2 YYEEEE. V dropped 0 bases and J dropped 3; count of bases not matched to a gene: 7. The CDR3 length is 16 residues. The data were produced by immunoSEQ multiplex PCR, yet TCRdb's version contains in-frame clones alone and is incomplete. The table records 100,000 to 120,000 clones, around nine tenths of them present only once. The clonotype was recovered from a woman under 40 in good health and CMV-seropositive. The sample comprised PBMCs. The rearrangement joins TRBV5-6 to TRBJ2-3; 7 bases agree with TRBD2. CDR3 bases: TGTGCCAGCAGCTTGGCGGCCGGGAGGTCGACAGATACGCAGTATTTT. Protein sequence: CASSLAAGRSTDTQYF.